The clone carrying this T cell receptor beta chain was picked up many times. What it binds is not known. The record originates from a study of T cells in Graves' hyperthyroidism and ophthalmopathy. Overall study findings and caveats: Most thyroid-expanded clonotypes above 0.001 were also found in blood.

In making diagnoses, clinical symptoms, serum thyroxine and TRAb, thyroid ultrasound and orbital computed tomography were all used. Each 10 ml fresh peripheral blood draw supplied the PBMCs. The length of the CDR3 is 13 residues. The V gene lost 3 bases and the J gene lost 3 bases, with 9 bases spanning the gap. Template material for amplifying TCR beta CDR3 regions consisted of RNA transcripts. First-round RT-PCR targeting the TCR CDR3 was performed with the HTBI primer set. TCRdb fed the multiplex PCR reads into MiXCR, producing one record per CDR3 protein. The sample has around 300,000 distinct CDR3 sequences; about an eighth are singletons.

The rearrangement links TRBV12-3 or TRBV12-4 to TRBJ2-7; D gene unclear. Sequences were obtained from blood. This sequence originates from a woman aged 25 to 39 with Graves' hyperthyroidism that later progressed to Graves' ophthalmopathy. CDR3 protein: CASSLSSGYEQYF. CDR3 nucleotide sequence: TGTGCCAGCAGTTTGTCCTCAGGCTACGAGCAGTACTTC.